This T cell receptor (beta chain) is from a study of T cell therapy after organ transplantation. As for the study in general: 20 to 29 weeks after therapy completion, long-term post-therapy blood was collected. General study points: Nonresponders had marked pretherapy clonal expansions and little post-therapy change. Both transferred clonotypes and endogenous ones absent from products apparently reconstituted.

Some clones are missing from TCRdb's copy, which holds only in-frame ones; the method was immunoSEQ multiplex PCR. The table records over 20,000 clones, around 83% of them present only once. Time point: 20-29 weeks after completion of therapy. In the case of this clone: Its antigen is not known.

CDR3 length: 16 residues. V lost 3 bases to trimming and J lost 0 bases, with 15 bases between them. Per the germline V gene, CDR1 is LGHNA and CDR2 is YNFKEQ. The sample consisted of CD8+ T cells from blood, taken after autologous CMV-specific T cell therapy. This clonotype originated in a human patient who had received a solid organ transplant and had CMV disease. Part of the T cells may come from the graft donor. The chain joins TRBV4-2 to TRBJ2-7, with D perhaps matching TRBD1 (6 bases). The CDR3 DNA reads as TGTGCCAGCAGCCAGTTCCCCCGGGACAACTCCTACGAGCAGTACTTC. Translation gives CASSQFPRDNSYEQYF.